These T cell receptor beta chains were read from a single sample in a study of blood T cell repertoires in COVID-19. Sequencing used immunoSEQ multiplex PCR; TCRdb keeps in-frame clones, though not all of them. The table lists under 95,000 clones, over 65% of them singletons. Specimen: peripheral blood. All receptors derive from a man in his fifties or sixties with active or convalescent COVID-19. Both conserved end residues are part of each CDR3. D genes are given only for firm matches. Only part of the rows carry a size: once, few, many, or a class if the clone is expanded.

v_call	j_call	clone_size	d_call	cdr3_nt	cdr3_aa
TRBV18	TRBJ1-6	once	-	TGTGCCAGCTCACCGGGGGGGATTAGGGATTCACCCTTCCACTTT	CASSPGGIRDSPFHF
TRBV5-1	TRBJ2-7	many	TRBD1	TGCGCCAGCAGCTCACAGGGGGACCACGAGCAGTACTTC	CASSSQGDHEQYF
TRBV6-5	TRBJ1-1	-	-	TGTGCCAGCAGTTACTCGATAACAGTGAACACTGAAGCTTTCTTT	CASSYSITVNTEAFF
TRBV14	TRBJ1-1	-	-	TGTGCCAGCAGCCAGGACAGAAACACTGAAGCTTTCTTT	CASSQDRNTEAFF
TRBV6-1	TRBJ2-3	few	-	TGTGCCAGCAGTGAAGCTCACAGGCCCACAGATACGCAGTATTTT	CASSEAHRPTDTQYF
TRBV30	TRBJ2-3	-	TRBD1	TGTGCCTGTACCGGGACAGGGAGGACAGATACGCAGTATTTT	CACTGTGRTDTQYF
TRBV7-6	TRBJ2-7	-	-	TGTGCCAGCAGCTCCAAACGGGGAGAGACCTACGAGCAGTACTTC	CASSSKRGETYEQYF
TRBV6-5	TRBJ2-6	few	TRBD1	TGTGCCAGCACGGCAGGGGGCTCTGGGGCCAACGTCCTGACTTTC	CASTAGGSGANVLTF
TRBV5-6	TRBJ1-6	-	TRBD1	TGTGCCAGTTCACAGGGGGCGCTTAGGAATTCACCCCTCCACTTT	CASSQGALRNSPLHF
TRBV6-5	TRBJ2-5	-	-	TGTGCCAGCAGGAGCTCCTTGGAGACCCAGTACTTC	CASRSSLETQYF
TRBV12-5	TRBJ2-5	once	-	TGTGCTAGTGGTCGGGACACCCTCCAAGAGACCCAGTACTTC	CASGRDTLQETQYF
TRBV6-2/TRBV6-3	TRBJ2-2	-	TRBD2	TGTGCCAGCAGCGACGGACTAGCAGGGACCGGGGAGCTGTTTTTT	CASSDGLAGTGELFF
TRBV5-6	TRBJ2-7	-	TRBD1	TGTGCCAGCAGCTTCGGGACAGGGGAGTCGGGACGCGAGCAGTACTTC	CASSFGTGESGREQYF
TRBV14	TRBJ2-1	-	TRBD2	TGTGCCAGCAGCCCGACTAGCCTCATGGCGCAGTTCTTC	CASSPTSLMAQFF
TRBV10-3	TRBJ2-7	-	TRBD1	TGTGCCATCAGGGCGGGACAGGGGGCGTACGAGCAGTACTTC	CAIRAGQGAYEQYF
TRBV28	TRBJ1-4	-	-	TGTGCCAGCAGCACAGGTTGGACTAATGAAAAACTGTTTTTT	CASSTGWTNEKLFF
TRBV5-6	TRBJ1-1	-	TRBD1	TGTGCCAGCAGCTTGGCCCCAGGGGGCACTGAAGCTTTCTTT	CASSLAPGGTEAFF
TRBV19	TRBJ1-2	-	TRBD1	TGTGCCAGTAGGGCGGACAGGGACTATGGCTACACCTTC	CASRADRDYGYTF
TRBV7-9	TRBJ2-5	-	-	TGTGCCAGCAGCTTAGGGCAGGGGATCGAGACCCAGTACTTC	CASSLGQGIETQYF
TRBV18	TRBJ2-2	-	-	TGTGCCAGCTCTCCTAACAGGGGAGGTAACACCGGGGAGCTGTTTTTT	CASSPNRGGNTGELFF
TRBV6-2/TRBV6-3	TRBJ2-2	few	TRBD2	TGTGCCAGCAGTTACCCCGGGACTAGCGGGGGGGCCGGCACCGGGGAGCTGTTTTTT	CASSYPGTSGGAGTGELFF
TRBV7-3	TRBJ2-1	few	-	TGTGCCAGCAGCTTAATGGCTAGCTCCTACAATGAGCAGTTCTTC	CASSLMASSYNEQFF
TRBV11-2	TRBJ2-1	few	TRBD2	TGTGCCAGCAGGCGACCCGGGGGGTCAACCTACAATGAGCAGTTCTTC	CASRRPGGSTYNEQFF
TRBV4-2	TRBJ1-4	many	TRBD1	TGTGCCAGCAGCCAAGATGGGGGACAGGGCGAAGAAAAACTGTTTTTT	CASSQDGGQGEEKLFF
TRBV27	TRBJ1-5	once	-	TGTGCCAGCTCAAGGGGCTCCGAGGTTCAGCCCCAGCATTTT	CASSRGSEVQPQHF
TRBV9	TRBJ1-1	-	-	TGTGCCAGCAGCGTAGAACAGGGATCTGAAGCTTTCTTT	CASSVEQGSEAFF
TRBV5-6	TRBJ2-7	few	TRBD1	TGTGCCAGCAGCTTGCAGGACAGGCGACACTTC	CASSLQDRRHF
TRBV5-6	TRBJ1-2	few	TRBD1	TGTGCCAGCAGCTCACGGGGGCAGGGGGCTAGTGGCTACACCTTC	CASSSRGQGASGYTF
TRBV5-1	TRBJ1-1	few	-	TGCGCCAGCAGCTTGGAGGGGATGAACACTGAAGCTTTCTTT	CASSLEGMNTEAFF
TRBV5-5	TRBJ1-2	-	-	TGTGCCAGCAGCCAATCAACAGGGAATCAGGGCTACACCTTC	CASSQSTGNQGYTF
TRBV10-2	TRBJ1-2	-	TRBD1	TGCGCCAGCTCCCTTCTTAGGGGGCTCGAATATGGCTACACCTTC	CASSLLRGLEYGYTF
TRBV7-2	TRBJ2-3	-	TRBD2	TGTGCCAGCGGGCGGGGGGCCCTCCACACAGATACGCAGTATTTT	CASGRGALHTDTQYF
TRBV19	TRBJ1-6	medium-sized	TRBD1	TGTGCCAGTACGCTGACAGGGGGTAATTCACCCCTCCACTTT	CASTLTGGNSPLHF